This T cell receptor (beta chain) was obtained from a study of shared clonotypes between healthy human individuals. Study overall: There were three CD4 naive, three CD4 memory, two CD8 naive and one CD8 memory plates per donor.

CDR3 size: 13 residues. With 5 bases removed from V and 3 bases from J, the gap between germline ends came to 10 bases. CDR1 LNHNV and CDR2 YYDKDF come from the germline V gene (reference sequence). Researchers divided each subset's genomic DNA evenly across several immunoSEQ plates. Original processing notes: Junction-only sequences without quality scores came from ImmunoSEQ, so filtering differed. Assay: immunoSEQ multiplex PCR; the TCRdb copy retains only in-frame clones and omits some. That table is the source of V, J and clone size, and D and trimming were worked out from the DNA. This sample has some 2 million clones, with roughly 95% found just once. This clone was seen a single time. The naive CD8 population came from CD45RO-negative cells selected for CCR7, without terminally differentiated effector memory CD45RA+ cells. Nashville, Tennessee was home to all donors, each a Caucasian adult.

The chain links TRBV15 to TRBJ1-1, with D hard to call. The sequencing sample was made of naive CD8+ T cells sorted from blood. This receptor was taken from a young man in good health. CDR3 amino acids: CATSYHWDTEAFF. In DNA form, the CDR3 reads TGTGCCACCAGCTATCATTGGGACACTGAAGCTTTCTTT.